This TCR beta chain was sequenced during a study of T cells in tuberculosis. Study-wide context: Sequenced TCRs come from CD1B-GMM tetramer-binding T cells. Study conclusions and caveats: Using the GMM-specific repertoire gave around 90% accuracy versus about 64% with motifs.

Germline V lookup: CDR1 MDHEN, CDR2 SYDVKM. Trimming removed 6 bases from V and 2 bases from J, with 23 bases in between. There are 18 residues in the CDR3. TCRdb's table, derived via immunoSEQ multiplex PCR, lists solely in-frame clones and lacks some. The sample holds about 34,000 clones, less than 95% seen once. In regard to this clone: The antigen is unknown.

The time point was: new active TB diagnosis, blood taken before or within 7 days of starting treatment. Confirmation came from sputum smear and/or culture positivity for M. tuberculosis. Each clinical donor contributed on average around 100,000 T cells from unsorted cryopreserved PBMC. The chain recombines TRBV28 with TRBJ2-1, with D possibly matching TRBD1 (6 bases). Sequences were derived from PBMCs, sampled at tuberculosis diagnosis. This clonotype was obtained from an adult with tuberculosis. The CDR3 nucleotides read TGTGCCAGCAGGCCTAGTCACAGGGATAGCCCCCCCTACAATGAGCAGTTCTTC. It specifies CASRPSHRDSPPYNEQFF. Full variable domain (outside the CDR3, taken from reference TRBV28 and TRBJ2-1): DVKVTQSSRYLVKRTGEKVFLECVQDMDHENMFWYRQDPGLGLRLIYFSYDVKMKEKGDIPEGYSVSREKKERFSLILESASTNQTSMYLCASRPSHRDSPPYNEQFFGPGTRLTVL.